These T cell receptor beta chains were read from a single sample in a study of control samples from healthy donors and cancer patients. The table came from immunoSEQ multiplex PCR; TCRdb's copy has only in-frame clones and leaves some out. The profile shows around 170,000 clones, around nine tenths of them singletons. Sequencing was carried out using blood. The receptor source for this set is a man aged 25-40 years in good health. The CDR3 runs from the conserved cysteine through the conserved F or W. Fields, in order: D gene, clone size, V gene, J gene, CDR3 DNA, CDR3 protein. D genes are given only for firm matches. Clone size is not always given. Where it is, it says once, few, many or a class for expanded clones.

NA	NA	TRBV9	TRBJ1-3	TGTGCCAGCAGCGTAGAGGCAGGGAGATACGGAAACACCATATATTTT	CASSVEAGRYGNTIYF
NA	once	TRBV30	TRBJ1-1	TGTGCCTGGAGTGTAGGCAGGGGCACTGAAGCTTTCTTT	CAWSVGRGTEAFF
NA	NA	TRBV27	TRBJ2-7	TGTGCCAGCAGTCGGGACGGCCCCTACGAGCAGTACTTC	CASSRDGPYEQYF
TRBD1	NA	TRBV30	TRBJ2-7	TGTGCCTGGAGTGTACGGGGGACAGGTCTGTACGAGCAGTACTTC	CAWSVRGTGLYEQYF
NA	NA	TRBV9	TRBJ2-7	TGTGCCAGCAGGTATCGAGGAGACCCCCCTAGCGAGCAGTACTTC	CASRYRGDPPSEQYF
NA	NA	TRBV5-4	TRBJ2-3	TGTGCCAGCAGCTTGGCCCCGGTTGGCACAGATACGCAGTATTTT	CASSLAPVGTDTQYF
NA	NA	TRBV4-1	TRBJ1-3	TGCGCCAGCAGCCAACCAATCCAAGGAAACACCATATATTTT	CASSQPIQGNTIYF
NA	NA	TRBV7-9	TRBJ1-2	TGTGCCAGCAGCTTGCGGGGCGGCTATGGCTACACCTTC	CASSLRGGYGYTF
NA	NA	TRBV20-1	TRBJ1-1	TGCAGTGCTAGTTGGTCCAGTGGGGGGAGGACTGAAGCTTTCTTT	CSASWSSGGRTEAFF
NA	NA	TRBV5-4	TRBJ2-1	TGTGCCAGCAGCTTGGGTTACCTTACCGACAATGAGCAGTTCTTC	CASSLGYLTDNEQFF
TRBD1	once	TRBV5-4	TRBJ2-1	TGTGCCAGCAGCCAGGGGACAGGGGCCGTCAATGAGCAGTTCTTC	CASSQGTGAVNEQFF
NA	NA	TRBV18	TRBJ2-1	TGTGCCAGCTCACCAGGGGGAAGCTCCTACAATGAGCAGTTCTTC	CASSPGGSSYNEQFF